Listed below are T cell receptor beta chains from one sample, sequenced in a study of cytomegalovirus exposure and HLA in healthy donors. Data came from immunoSEQ multiplex PCR; TCRdb stores just in-frame clones and leaves some out. Of approximately 160,000 clones in the sample, about 80% were seen once. Material: PBMCs. Source of these receptors: a man in his thirties or forties in good health and CMV-seropositive. CDR3s include the opening cysteine and the closing phenylalanine or tryptophan. Not all rows give a size; the values are once, few, many and, for expanded clones, a class.

V	J	size	CDR3
TRBV12-5	TRBJ2-7	NA	CASGLVLNRDYEQYF
TRBV2	TRBJ2-1	NA	CASRTLAGPYNEQFF
TRBV28	TRBJ1-1	NA	CASSLPGGPTDEAFF
TRBV19	TRBJ1-5	NA	CASSDISGSNQPQHF
TRBV5-1	TRBJ2-2	NA	CASSPWGSGNTGELFF
TRBV7-6	TRBJ1-4	NA	CASSLGGQGARGKLFF
TRBV4-2	TRBJ2-7	NA	CASSLRQGQGGSYEQYF
TRBV6-6	TRBJ1-4	few	CASRQGATNEKLFF
TRBV5-1	TRBJ2-1	NA	CASSPGYLAVYNEQFF
TRBV25-1	TRBJ1-2	NA	CASSGNRGGDTF
TRBV28	TRBJ2-7	NA	CASRRRDFFSYEQYF
TRBV6-5	TRBJ1-1	NA	CASSYSWSGDTEAFF
TRBV7-2	TRBJ1-6	NA	CASSLAGARNSPLHF
TRBV14	TRBJ2-2	NA	CASSQDRGAGGTGELFF
TRBV25-1	TRBJ1-2	NA	CASSEDRVSGYTF
TRBV28	TRBJ2-2	NA	CASSFGTALTGELFF
TRBV29-1	TRBJ2-1	NA	CSAPTLRGYYNEQFF
TRBV9	TRBJ1-3	few	CADEPGPNTIYF
TRBV10-1	TRBJ2-7	NA	CASSRDSSSYEQYF
TRBV6-5	TRBJ1-1	NA	CASSSNRVAFF
TRBV27	TRBJ1-1	NA	CASSGSGQGNTEAFF
TRBV5-1	TRBJ2-5	NA	CASSLAGGVQETQYF
TRBV6-5	TRBJ2-1	few	CARTTDRDNEQFF
TRBV7-9	TRBJ2-7	NA	CASSLGLAVHSYEQYF
TRBV6-5	NA	once	CASSPLAGGRGEQYF
TRBV4-3	TRBJ2-1	NA	CASSQGGFGEQFF
TRBV7-9	TRBJ1-1	NA	CASSHTGRSNTEAFF
TRBV7-2	TRBJ1-4	once	CASSLAVRGTPGEKLFF
TRBV19	TRBJ1-4	NA	CAREQDNTEKLFF
TRBV30	TRBJ2-7	NA	CAWSDGQSYEQYF
TRBV5-1	TRBJ1-3	NA	CASSLSGGSGNTIYF
TRBV11-2	TRBJ1-5	NA	CASSRGTFNQPQHF
TRBV7-9	TRBJ1-1	NA	CSSSSGQTANTEAFF